This T cell receptor beta chain emerged from a study of immune cell composition in non-small cell lung cancer. Study-wide results and caveats: Lung squamous cell carcinoma tumours had significantly higher top 10 clone scores and productive clonality than lung adenocarcinoma. Squamous carcinomas (approximately 80%) more often had tumour-associated clones >0.5% than adenocarcinomas (around 33%).

Sequenced by immunoSEQ multiplex PCR; TCRdb stores in-frame clones only, minus some. The sample lists some 2,300 clones; nearly 80% were seen once. In the case of this clone: What it binds is not known.

Trimming took 6 bases from V and 5 from J; bases not matched to a gene: 11. Germline CDR1 and CDR2: SQVTM and ANQGSEA. This CDR3 contains 14 residues. The sequence was collected from a human donor with non-small cell lung cancer. The chain joins TRBV29-1 to TRBJ2-5; 8 bases line up with TRBD2. Sequences were obtained from lung tumor tissue. The CDR3 DNA sequence: TGCAGCGTCGGGAGCTCAGCGGGAGCGGAGACCCAGTACTTC. This sequence encodes CSVGSSAGAETQYF. Filled out from reference TRBV29-1 and TRBJ2-5, the complete variable domain reads SAVISQKPSRDICQRGTSLTIQCQVDSQVTMMFWYRQQPGQSLTLIATANQGSEATYESGFVIDKFPISRPNLTFSTLTVSNMSPEDSSIYLCSVGSSAGAETQYFGPGTRLLVL.